This TCR beta chain is from a study of CD4 T cells in relation to SARS-CoV-2 and coronaviruses. Study in general: TCR beta CDR3s were sequenced after approximately 11-day antigen culture of PBMCs. Negative control cultures got HIV-1 Nef peptides or no peptide. The HLA restriction of the shared crossreactive spike epitopes was mapped.

CDR3 length: 15 amino acids. V was clipped by 3 bases and J by 4 bases, with 14 bases between them. CDR1 SGDLS and CDR2 YYNGEE come from the germline V gene. The unexposed donors gave CD4+ T cells in about 2011-2019, prior to COVID-19. Isolation of CD4+ T cells took place after 10 days in culture. As cell numbers allowed, unexposed-donor CD4+ T cells faced SARS-CoV-2 S/N and four cold-coronavirus spikes. Assay: immunoSEQ multiplex PCR; the TCRdb copy retains only in-frame clones and omits some. The repertoire holds 10,000 to 15,000 clones, with more than 55% as singletons. Note on this clone: The antigen is not known.

The gene calls are TRBV9 and TRBJ2-1, with a possible D match to TRBD1 (7 bases). The source material was CD4+ T cells from PBMCs, cultured in vitro. The source of this sequence is a human donor in good health. The CDR3 here is CASSASAGGYNEQFF. The CDR3, as DNA: TGTGCCAGCAGCGCCTCCGCAGGGGGGTACAATGAGCAGTTCTTC. The full variable domain, its missing parts supplied by reference TRBV9 and TRBJ2-1, is DSGVTQTPKHLITATGQRVTLRCSPRSGDLSVYWYQQSLDQGLQFLIQYYNGEERAKGNILERFSAQQFPDLHSELNLSSLELGDSALYFCASSASAGGYNEQFFGPGTRLTVL.